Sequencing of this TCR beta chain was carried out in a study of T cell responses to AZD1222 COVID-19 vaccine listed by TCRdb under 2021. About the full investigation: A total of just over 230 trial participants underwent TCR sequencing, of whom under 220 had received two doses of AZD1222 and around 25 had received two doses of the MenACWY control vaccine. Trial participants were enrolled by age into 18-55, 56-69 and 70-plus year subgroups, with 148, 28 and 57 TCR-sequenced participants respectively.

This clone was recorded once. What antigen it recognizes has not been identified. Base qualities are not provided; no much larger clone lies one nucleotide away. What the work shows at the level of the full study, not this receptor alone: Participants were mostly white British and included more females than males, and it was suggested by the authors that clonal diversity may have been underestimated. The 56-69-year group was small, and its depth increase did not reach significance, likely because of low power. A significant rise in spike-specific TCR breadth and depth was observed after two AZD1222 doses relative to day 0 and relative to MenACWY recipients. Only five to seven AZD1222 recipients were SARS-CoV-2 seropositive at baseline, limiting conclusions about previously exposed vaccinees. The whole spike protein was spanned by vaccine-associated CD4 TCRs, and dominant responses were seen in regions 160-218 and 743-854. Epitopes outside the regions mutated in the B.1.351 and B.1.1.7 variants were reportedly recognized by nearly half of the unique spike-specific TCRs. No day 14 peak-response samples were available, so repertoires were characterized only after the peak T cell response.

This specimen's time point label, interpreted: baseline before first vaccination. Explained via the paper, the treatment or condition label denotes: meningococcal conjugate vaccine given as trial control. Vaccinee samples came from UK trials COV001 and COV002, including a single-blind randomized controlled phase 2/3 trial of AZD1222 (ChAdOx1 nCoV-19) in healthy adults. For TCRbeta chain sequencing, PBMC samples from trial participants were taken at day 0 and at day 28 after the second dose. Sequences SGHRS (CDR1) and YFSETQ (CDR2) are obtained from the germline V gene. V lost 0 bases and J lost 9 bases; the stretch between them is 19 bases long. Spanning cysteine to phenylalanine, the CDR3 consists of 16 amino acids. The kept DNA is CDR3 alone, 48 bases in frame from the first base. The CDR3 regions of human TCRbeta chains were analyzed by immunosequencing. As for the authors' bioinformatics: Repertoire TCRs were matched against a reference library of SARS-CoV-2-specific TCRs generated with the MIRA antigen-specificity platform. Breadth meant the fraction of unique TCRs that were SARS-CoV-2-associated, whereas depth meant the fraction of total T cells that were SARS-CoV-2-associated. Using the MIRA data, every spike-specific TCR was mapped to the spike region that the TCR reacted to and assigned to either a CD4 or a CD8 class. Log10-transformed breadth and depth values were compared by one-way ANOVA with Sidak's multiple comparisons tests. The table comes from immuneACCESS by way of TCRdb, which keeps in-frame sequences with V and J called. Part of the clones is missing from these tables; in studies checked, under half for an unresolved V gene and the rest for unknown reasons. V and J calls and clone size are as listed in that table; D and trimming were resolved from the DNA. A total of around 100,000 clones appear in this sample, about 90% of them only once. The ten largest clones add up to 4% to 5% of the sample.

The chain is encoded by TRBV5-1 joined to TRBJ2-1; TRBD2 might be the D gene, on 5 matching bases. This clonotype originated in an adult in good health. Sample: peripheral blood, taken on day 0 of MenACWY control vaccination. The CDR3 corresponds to CASSLDSLAGFGEQFF. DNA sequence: TGCGCCAGCAGCTTGGATTCCCTGGCGGGCTTTGGTGAGCAGTTCTTC. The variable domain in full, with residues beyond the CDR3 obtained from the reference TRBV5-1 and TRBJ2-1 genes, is KAGVTQTPRYLIKTRGQQVTLSCSPISGHRSVSWYQQTPGQGLQFLFEYFSETQRNKGNFPGRFSGRQFSNSRSEMNVSTLELGDSALYLCASSLDSLAGFGEQFFGPGTRLTVL.